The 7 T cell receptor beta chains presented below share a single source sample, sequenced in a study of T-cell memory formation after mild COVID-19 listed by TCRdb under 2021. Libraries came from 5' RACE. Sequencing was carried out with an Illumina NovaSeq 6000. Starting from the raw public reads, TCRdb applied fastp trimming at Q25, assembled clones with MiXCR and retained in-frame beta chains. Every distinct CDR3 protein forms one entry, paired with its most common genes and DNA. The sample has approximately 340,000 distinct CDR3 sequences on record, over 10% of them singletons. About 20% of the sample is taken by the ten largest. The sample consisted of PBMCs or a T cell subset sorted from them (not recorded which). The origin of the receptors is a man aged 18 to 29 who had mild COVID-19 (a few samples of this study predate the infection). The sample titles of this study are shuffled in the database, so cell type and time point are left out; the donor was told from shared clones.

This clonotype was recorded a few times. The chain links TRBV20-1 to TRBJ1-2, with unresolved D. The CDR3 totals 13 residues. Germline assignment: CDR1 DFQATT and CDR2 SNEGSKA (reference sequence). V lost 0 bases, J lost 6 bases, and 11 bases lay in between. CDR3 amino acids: CSARDRLGDGYTF. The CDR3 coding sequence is TGCAGTGCTAGAGACCGACTTGGGGATGGCTACACCTTC.

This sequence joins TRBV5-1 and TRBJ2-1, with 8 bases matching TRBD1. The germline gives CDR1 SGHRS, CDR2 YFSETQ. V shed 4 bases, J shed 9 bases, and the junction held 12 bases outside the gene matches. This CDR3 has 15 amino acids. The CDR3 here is CASSPYSRGRGEQFF. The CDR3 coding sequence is TGCGCCAGCAGCCCGTACTCCAGGGGGCGCGGTGAGCAGTTCTTC. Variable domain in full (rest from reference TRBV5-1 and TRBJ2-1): KAGVTQTPRYLIKTRGQQVTLSCSPISGHRSVSWYQQTPGQGLQFLFEYFSETQRNKGNFPGRFSGRQFSNSRSEMNVSTLELGDSALYLCASSPYSRGRGEQFFGPGTRLTVL.

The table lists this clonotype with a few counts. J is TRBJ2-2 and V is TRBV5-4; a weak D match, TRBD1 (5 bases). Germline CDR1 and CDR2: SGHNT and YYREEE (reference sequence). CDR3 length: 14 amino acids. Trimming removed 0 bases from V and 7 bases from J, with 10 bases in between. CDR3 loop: CASSLAGSGGELFF. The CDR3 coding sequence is TGTGCCAGCAGCTTGGCAGGGTCTGGCGGGGAGCTGTTTTTT.

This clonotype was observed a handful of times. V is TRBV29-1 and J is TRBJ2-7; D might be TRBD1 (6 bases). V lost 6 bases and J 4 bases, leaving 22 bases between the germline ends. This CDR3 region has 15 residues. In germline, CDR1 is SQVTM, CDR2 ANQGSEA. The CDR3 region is CSVAKTGGFWYEQYF. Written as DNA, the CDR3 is TGCAGCGTAGCGAAGACAGGCGGATTTTGGTACGAGCAGTACTTC.

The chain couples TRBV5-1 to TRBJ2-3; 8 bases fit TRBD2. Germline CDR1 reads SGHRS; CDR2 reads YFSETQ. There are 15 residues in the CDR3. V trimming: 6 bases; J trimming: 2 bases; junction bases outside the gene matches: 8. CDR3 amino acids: CASKPVAGSTDTQYF. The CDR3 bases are TGCGCCAGCAAGCCTGTAGCGGGGTCCACAGATACGCAGTATTTT.

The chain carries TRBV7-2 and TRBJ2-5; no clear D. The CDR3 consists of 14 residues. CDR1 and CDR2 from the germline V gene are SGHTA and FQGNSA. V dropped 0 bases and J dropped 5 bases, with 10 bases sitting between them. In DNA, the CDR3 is TGTGCCAGCAGCTTAGCGCGGCAGGTCGAGACCCAGTACTTC. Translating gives CASSLARQVETQYF.

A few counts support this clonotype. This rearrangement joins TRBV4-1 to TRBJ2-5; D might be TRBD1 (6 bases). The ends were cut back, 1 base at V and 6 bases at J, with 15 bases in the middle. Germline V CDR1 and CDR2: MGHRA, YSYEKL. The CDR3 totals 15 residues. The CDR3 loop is CASSQVGRRDKTQYF. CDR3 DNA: TGCGCCAGCAGCCAAGTGGGTCGCAGGGACAAGACCCAGTACTTC.